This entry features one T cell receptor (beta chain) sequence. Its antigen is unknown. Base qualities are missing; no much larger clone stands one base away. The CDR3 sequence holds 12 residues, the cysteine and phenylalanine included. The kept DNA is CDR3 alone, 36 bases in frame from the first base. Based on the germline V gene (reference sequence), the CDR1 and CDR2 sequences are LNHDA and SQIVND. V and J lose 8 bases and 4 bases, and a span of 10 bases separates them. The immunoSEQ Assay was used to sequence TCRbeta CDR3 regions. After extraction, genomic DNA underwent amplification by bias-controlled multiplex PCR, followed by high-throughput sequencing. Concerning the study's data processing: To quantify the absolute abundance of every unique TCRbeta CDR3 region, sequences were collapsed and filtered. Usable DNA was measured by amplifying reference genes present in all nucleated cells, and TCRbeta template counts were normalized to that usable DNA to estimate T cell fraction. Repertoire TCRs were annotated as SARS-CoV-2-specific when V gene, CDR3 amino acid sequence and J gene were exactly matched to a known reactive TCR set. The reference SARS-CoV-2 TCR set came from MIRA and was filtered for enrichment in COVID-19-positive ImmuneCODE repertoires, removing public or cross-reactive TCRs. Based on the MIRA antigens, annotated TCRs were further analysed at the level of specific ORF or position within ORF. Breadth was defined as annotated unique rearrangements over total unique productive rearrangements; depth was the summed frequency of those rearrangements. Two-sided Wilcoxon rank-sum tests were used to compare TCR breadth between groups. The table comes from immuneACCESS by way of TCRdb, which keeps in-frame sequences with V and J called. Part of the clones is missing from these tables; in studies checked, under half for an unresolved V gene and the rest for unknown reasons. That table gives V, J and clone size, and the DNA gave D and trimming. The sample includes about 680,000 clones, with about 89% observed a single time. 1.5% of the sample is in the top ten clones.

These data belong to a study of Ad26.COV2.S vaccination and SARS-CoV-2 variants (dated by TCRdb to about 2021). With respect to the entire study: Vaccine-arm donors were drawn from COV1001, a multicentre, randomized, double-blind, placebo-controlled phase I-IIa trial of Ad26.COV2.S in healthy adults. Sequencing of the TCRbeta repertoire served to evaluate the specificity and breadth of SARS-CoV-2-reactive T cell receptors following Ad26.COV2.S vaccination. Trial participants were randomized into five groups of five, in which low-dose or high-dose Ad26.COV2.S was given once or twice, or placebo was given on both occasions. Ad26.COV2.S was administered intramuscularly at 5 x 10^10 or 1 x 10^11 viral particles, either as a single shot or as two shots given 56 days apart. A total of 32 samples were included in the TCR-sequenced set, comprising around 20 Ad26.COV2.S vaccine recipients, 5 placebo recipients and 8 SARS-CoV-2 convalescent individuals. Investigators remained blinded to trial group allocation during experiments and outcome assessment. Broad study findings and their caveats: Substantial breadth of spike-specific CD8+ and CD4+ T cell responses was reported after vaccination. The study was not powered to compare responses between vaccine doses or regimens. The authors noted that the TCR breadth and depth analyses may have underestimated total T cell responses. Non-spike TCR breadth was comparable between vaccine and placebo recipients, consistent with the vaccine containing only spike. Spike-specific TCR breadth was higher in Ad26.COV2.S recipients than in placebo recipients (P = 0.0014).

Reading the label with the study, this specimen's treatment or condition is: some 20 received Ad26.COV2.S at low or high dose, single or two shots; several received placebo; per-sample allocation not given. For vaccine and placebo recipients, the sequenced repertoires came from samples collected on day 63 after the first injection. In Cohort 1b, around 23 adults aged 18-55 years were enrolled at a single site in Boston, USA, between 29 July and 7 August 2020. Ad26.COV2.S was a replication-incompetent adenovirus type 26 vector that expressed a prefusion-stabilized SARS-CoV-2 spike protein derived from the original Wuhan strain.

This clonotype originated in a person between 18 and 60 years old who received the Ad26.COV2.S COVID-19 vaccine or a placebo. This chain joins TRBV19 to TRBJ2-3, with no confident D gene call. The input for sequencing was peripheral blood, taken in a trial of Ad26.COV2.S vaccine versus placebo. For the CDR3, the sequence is CASGVGADTQYF. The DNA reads TGTGCCAGTGGGGTCGGCGCAGATACGCAGTATTTT. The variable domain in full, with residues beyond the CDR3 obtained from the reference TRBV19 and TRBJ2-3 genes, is DGGITQSPKYLFRKEGQNVTLSCEQNLNHDAMYWYRQDPGQGLRLIYYSQIVNDFQKGDIAEGYSVSREKKESFPLTVTSAQKNPTAFYLCASGVGADTQYFGPGTRLTVL.